The 9 T cell receptor beta chains listed next were all sequenced from one sample in a study of spatial heterogeneity in lung cancer. Time point indicated: sample taken at primary tumor resection. Study-wide results and caveats: The number of expanded tumor alpha and beta chains correlated with mutation number.

Each CDR3 protein gets one entry after TCRdb re-called the 5' RACE reads with MiXCR. The data show 13,000 or so distinct CDR3 sequences, over 5.5% seen once. Their recognized antigens are unknown. The sample in question was lung tumor tissue, obtained at surgery. Receptors originate from a female donor with early-stage non-small cell lung cancer.

This clonotype was found many times. V is TRBV20-1 and J is TRBJ2-3; 9 bases are a match to TRBD2. J was trimmed by 4 bases and V by 3 bases; bases with no gene match: 11. The germline V gene encodes CDR1 DFQATT and CDR2 SNEGSKA (reference sequence). This CDR3 is built from 16 residues. DNA of the CDR3: TGCAGTGCTAGTCGTCGTGGGCGGGGGGGCGCAGATACGCAGTATTTT. Protein product: CSASRRGRGGADTQYF.

By proportion, this clonotype is medium-sized. This sequence joins TRBV7-9 and TRBJ2-5; tentative D call: TRBD1 (6 bases). Germline V gene sequence: CDR1 SEHNR, CDR2 FQNEAQ (reference sequence). The CDR3 length is 15 residues. Between the trimmed V and J ends, which lost 4 bases and 5 bases, there was a span of 17 bases. Here the CDR3 reads CASSSRLRGPETQYF. In DNA, the CDR3 is TGTGCCAGCAGCTCGAGACTCAGGGGCCCGGAGACCCAGTACTTC.

This clonotype is deemed medium-sized. This chain uses TRBV12-3 or TRBV12-4 with TRBJ2-3; a possible D gene is TRBD2 (6 bases). This CDR3 is built from 12 residues. Trimming took 8 bases from V and 4 from J, leaving 10 bases between them. The CDR3 nucleotides are TGTGCCAGCCGACTAGTGGCAGATACGCAGTATTTT. It encodes CASRLVADTQYF.

This clonotype was counted ten times or more. The chain is built from TRBV11-2 and TRBJ1-6; D remains ambiguous. CDR3 length equals 13 residues. Germline V gene sequence: CDR1 SGHAT, CDR2 FQNNGV. The V end was cut by 6 bases, the J end by 7 bases, with 10 bases between. The CDR3, as DNA: TGTGCCAGCAGACTAGTCCCCAATTCACCCCTCCACTTT. This encodes CASRLVPNSPLHF.

In this sample, this clonotype turned up many times. The chain uses TRBV29-1 and TRBJ1-2; 8 nucleotides align to TRBD1. Germline CDR1 and CDR2: SQVTM and ANQGSEA. V was clipped by 7 bases and J by 2 bases; unmatched bases: 3. The CDR3 covers 12 residues. CDR3 in amino acids: CSGQGRNYGYTF. Written as DNA, the CDR3 is TGCAGCGGACAGGGGAGGAACTATGGCTACACCTTC.

This clonotype was observed many times. This chain uses TRBV5-4 with TRBJ2-3, with D possibly being TRBD1 (6 bases). The germline V gene has CDR1 SGHNT and CDR2 YYREEE (reference sequence). Trimming cost V 0 bases and J 4 bases, with 9 bases left between them. CDR3 size: 14 residues. In nucleotides, the CDR3 is TGTGCCAGCAGCTTGGACAGGGCTTCAGATACGCAGTATTTT. Encoded protein: CASSLDRASDTQYF.

In this sample, this clonotype turned up many times. CDR3 sequence reads: CASSFSRGLYGYTF. The CDR3 region has the DNA TGTGCCAGCAGCTTTTCCCGGGGCCTCTATGGCTACACCTTC. The chain couples TRBV6-1 to TRBJ1-2, with D maybe TRBD1 (5 bases). Trimming pared 6 bases from V and 4 bases from J, leaving 15 bases between. CDR3 length: 14 amino acids. CDR1 and CDR2 from the germline V gene are MNHNS and SASEGT.

This clonotype has at least ten counts. This CDR3 reads CASSLSAGAEGYTF. The CDR3 nucleotides read TGTGCCAGCAGCTTGTCGGCGGGGGCGGAGGGCTACACCTTC. V gene TRBV5-4 combines with J gene TRBJ1-2, with D tentatively TRBD1 (6 bases). Germline V gene data show CDR1 as SGHNT and CDR2 as YYREEE (reference sequence). CDR3 length: 14 amino acids. V lost 1 base and J 8 bases, leaving 15 bases between the germline ends.

J is TRBJ2-2 and V is TRBV6-5; possible D gene TRBD1, 5 bases. The CDR3 loop spans 14 amino acids. Germline loops: CDR1 MNHEY, CDR2 SVGAGI. Between the trimmed V and J ends, which lost 6 bases and 3 bases, there was a span of 11 bases. The CDR3 is CASRPDTYTGELFF. CDR3 DNA sequence: TGTGCCAGCAGACCGGACACCTACACCGGGGAGCTGTTTTTT.